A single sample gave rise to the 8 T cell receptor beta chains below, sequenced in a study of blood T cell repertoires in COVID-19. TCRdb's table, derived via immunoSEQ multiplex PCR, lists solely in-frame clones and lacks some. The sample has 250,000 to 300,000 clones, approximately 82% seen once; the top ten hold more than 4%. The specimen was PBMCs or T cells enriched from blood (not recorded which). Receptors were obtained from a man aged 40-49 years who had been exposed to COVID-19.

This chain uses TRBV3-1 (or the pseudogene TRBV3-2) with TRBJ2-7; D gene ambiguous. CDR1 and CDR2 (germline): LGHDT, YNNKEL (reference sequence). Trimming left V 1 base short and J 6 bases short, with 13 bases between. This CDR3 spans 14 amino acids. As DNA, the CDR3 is TGTGCCAGCAGCCAAGGAGGTCTCGGGTTCGAGCAGTACTTC. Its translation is CASSQGGLGFEQYF.

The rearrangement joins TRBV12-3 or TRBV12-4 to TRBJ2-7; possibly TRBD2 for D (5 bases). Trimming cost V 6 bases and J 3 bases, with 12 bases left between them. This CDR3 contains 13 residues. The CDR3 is CASSRGGYYEQYF. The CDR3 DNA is TGTGCCAGCAGCCGAGGCGGGTACTACGAGCAGTACTTC.

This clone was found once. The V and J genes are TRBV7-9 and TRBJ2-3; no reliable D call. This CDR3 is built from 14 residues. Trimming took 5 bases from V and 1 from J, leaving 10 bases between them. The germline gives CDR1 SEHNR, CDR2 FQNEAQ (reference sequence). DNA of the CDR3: TGTGCCAGCAGCCGCGATTTTGGCACAGATACGCAGTATTTT. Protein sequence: CASSRDFGTDTQYF.

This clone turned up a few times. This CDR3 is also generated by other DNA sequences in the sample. The CDR3 protein is CASPPGGAENSPLHF. Here the CDR3 DNA reads TGTGCCAGCCCACCGGGCGGGGCGGAAAATTCACCCCTCCACTTT. This rearrangement joins TRBV2 to TRBJ1-6; TRBD1 might be the D (5 bases). The CDR3 spans 15 residues. The germline V gene has CDR1 SNHLY and CDR2 FYNNEI. V lost 8 bases and J lost 7, with 18 bases in between.

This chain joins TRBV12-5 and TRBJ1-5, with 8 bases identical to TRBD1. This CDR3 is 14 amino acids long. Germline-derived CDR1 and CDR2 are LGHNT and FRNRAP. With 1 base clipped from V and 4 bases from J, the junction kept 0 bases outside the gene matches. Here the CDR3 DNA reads TGTGCTAGTGGTTTGGGGACAGGGAATCAGCCCCAGCATTTT. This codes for CASGLGTGNQPQHF. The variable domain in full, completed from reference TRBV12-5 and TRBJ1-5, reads DARVTQTPRHKVTEMGQEVTMRCQPILGHNTVFWYRQTMMQGLELLAYFRNRAPLDDSGMPKDRFSAEMPDATLATLKIQPSEPRDSAVYFCASGLGTGNQPQHFGDGTRLSIL.

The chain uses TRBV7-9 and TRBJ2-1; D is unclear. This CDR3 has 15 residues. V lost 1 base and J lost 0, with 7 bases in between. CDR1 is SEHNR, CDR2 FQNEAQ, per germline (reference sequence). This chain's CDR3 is CASSLGASSYNEQFF. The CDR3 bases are TGTGCCAGCAGCTTAGGCGCTAGCTCCTACAATGAGCAGTTCTTC.

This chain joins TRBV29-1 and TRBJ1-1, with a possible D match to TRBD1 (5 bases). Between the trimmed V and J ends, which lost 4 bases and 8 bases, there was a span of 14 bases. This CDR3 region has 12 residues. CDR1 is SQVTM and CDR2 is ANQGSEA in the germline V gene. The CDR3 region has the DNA TGCAGCGTTGGGACACTTAGAGACGAAGCTTTCTTT. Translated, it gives CSVGTLRDEAFF.

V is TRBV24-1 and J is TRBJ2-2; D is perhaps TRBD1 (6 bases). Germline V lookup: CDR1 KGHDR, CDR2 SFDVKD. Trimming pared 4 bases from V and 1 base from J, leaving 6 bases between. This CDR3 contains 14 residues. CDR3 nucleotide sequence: TGTGCCACCAGTGAGACAGGGAACACCGGGGAGCTGTTTTTT. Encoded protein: CATSETGNTGELFF.